A single sample gave rise to the 13 T cell receptor beta chains below, sequenced in a study of shared clonotypes between healthy human individuals (dated by TCRdb to the early 2020s). Library construction relied on the immunoSEQ multiplex PCR assay. Imported from immuneACCESS, the table was reduced by TCRdb to in-frame sequences with V and J called. These copies leave out some clones; in studies compared against another copy, an unresolved V gene accounts for under half, and the cause of the remainder is not known. The sample table records some 2,100,000 clones; around 95% of these occur just once. Of the sample, roughly 0.13% falls within the top ten clones. Sequenced material: naive CD4+ T cells sorted from blood. According to the study, the label for this sample's cell subset or site signals: CD45RA+ positively selected. The receptors come from a man aged 18 to 35 in good health.

The CDR3 DNA follows: TGTGCCAGCAGTTTAGCCGGGCAGACTCTGAACACTGAAGCTTTCTTT. Protein sequence: CASSLAGQTLNTEAFF. This chain connects TRBV28 to TRBJ1-1; D gene uncertain. CDR1 is MDHEN and CDR2 is SYDVKM in the germline V gene. This CDR3 is built from 16 residues. The V end lost 2 bases, the J end lost 0 bases, and 13 bases lay between the germline ends.

V usage is TRBV6-5 and J usage is TRBJ1-5, with D perhaps TRBD1 (6 bases). This CDR3 is 13 amino acids long. From germline, CDR1 is MNHEY and CDR2 SVGAGI. V lost 6 bases to trimming and J lost 11 bases, with 17 bases between them. This CDR3 is CASSRAPQGSQHF. In DNA form, the CDR3 reads TGTGCCAGCAGCCGAGCCCCGCAGGGGTCCCAGCATTTT.

The chain combines TRBV6-5 with TRBJ1-1; D is ambiguous. Trimming took 6 bases from V and 1 from J, leaving 9 bases between them. The length of the CDR3 is 13 residues. Looked up from germline, CDR1 is MNHEY and CDR2 is SVGAGI. CDR3 DNA sequence: TGTGCCAGCAGCCCTAACAAGAACACTGAAGCTTTCTTT. It codes for CASSPNKNTEAFF.

The CDR3 nucleotides read TGTGCCAGCAGTGATATCCAGGCATATCCTTTTGAAGCTTTCTTT. Protein sequence: CASSDIQAYPFEAFF. The V gene is TRBV6-1, the J gene TRBJ1-1; no clear D gene. This CDR3 region has 15 residues. The germline V and J ends were trimmed by 3 bases and 7 bases, with 18 bases remaining between them. Germline CDR1 is MNHNS and CDR2 is SASEGT.

The rearrangement joins TRBV19 to TRBJ2-4, with D maybe TRBD1 (6 bases). Per the germline V gene, CDR1 is LNHDA and CDR2 is SQIVND (reference sequence). The CDR3 is 14 residues long. Trimming stripped 6 bases from V and 3 bases from J, with 12 bases between. The CDR3 sequence is CASSLTGDKNIQYF. DNA for the CDR3: TGTGCCAGTAGCCTGACAGGAGACAAAAACATTCAGTACTTC.

This chain joins TRBV7-9 and TRBJ1-5, with 7 positions matching TRBD1. CDR1 SEHNR and CDR2 FQNEAQ come from the germline V gene (reference sequence). The junction had 4 bases not matched to a gene; V was cut back by 5 bases and J by 6 bases. The CDR3 runs 13 residues. CDR3 bases: TGTGCCAGCAGCGGAGGGGGCACTCAGCCCCAGCATTTT. Encoded protein: CASSGGGTQPQHF.

This sequence joins TRBV28 and TRBJ1-1; 7 bases are shared with TRBD1. V trimming: 3 bases; J trimming: 6 bases; junction bases outside the gene matches: 13. Germline V gene sequence: CDR1 MDHEN, CDR2 SYDVKM. The CDR3 contains 16 residues. CDR3 nucleotide sequence: TGTGCCAGCAGTTTGGGAGCTGCGACAGGGAGGGCTGAAGCTTTCTTT. This sequence encodes CASSLGAATGRAEAFF.

The gene calls are TRBV7-9 and TRBJ2-3; D gene unclear. V lost 0 bases and J 0 bases, leaving 13 bases between the germline ends. Per germline, CDR1 SEHNR and CDR2 FQNEAQ (reference sequence). The CDR3 contains 17 residues. The CDR3 reads CASSLAFGSASTDTQYF. Written as DNA, the CDR3 is TGTGCCAGCAGCTTAGCGTTCGGAAGTGCTAGCACAGATACGCAGTATTTT.

On this clone itself: This sample also contains other DNA sequences that code for the same CDR3. V is TRBV11-2 and J is TRBJ2-7; 8 positions match TRBD2. This CDR3 contains 15 residues. J was trimmed by 1 base and V by 5 bases; bases with no gene match: 7. The V gene's germline CDR1 is SGHAT and CDR2 FQNNGV. Written as DNA, the CDR3 is TGTGCCAGCAGCCTGGTAGCGGGGTCATCCTACGAGCAGTACTTC. Protein: CASSLVAGSSYEQYF. Supplemented by reference TRBV11-2 and TRBJ2-7, the full variable domain reads EAGVAQSPRYKIIEKRQSVAFWCNPISGHATLYWYQQILGQGPKLLIQFQNNGVVDDSQLPKDRFSAERLKGVDSTLKIQPAKLEDSAVYLCASSLVAGSSYEQYFGPGTRLTVT.

V and J are TRBV5-1 and TRBJ2-7, with TRBD2 matching over 11 bases. Germline loops: CDR1 SGHRS, CDR2 YFSETQ. With V trimmed by 5 bases and J by 1 base, 8 bases remained unmatched. CDR3 size: 16 residues. CDR3 in amino acids: CASSHTGTSGSYEQYF. The CDR3, as DNA: TGCGCCAGCAGTCACACCGGGACTAGCGGATCCTACGAGCAGTACTTC.

The genes are TRBV28 and TRBJ2-7; 8 bases line up with TRBD1. Unmatched junction bases numbered 7, after V lost 4 bases and J lost 2 bases. Per germline, CDR1 MDHEN and CDR2 SYDVKM. The CDR3 is 15 amino acids. The CDR3 protein is CASSSSGTGTYEQYF. For the CDR3, the DNA is TGTGCCAGCAGTTCATCCGGGACAGGTACCTACGAGCAGTACTTC.

The V call is TRBV2, the J call TRBJ2-5; D is undetermined. Germline V gene lookup returns CDR1 SNHLY and CDR2 FYNNEI. Trimming pared 5 bases from V and 7 bases from J, leaving 11 bases between. The CDR3 totals 12 residues. CDR3 sequence reads: CASSYSETTQYF. DNA for the CDR3: TGTGCCAGCAGTTACTCAGAGACGACCCAGTACTTC.

The CDR3 loop reads CSVDPPGQENTEAFF. CDR3 DNA sequence: TGCAGCGTTGATCCCCCGGGACAAGAGAACACTGAAGCTTTCTTT. The chain is built from TRBV29-1 and TRBJ1-1; D possibly corresponds to TRBD1 (6 bases). The CDR3 is made up of 15 amino acids. Between the trimmed V and J ends, which lost 3 bases and 1 base, there was a span of 15 bases. Germline CDR1 is SQVTM and CDR2 is ANQGSEA. The full variable domain, with the rest looked up from reference TRBV29-1 and TRBJ1-1, is SAVISQKPSRDICQRGTSLTIQCQVDSQVTMMFWYRQQPGQSLTLIATANQGSEATYESGFVIDKFPISRPNLTFSTLTVSNMSPEDSSIYLCSVDPPGQENTEAFFGQGTRLTVV.